This entry lists 18 T cell receptor beta chains sequenced from one sample in a study of T cells expressing NK-cell markers. Using the 5' RACE reads, TCRdb records one entry per CDR3 protein without DNA. The table counts about 300,000 distinct CDR3 sequences; 4% to 5% lies in the top ten. Sequencing was carried out using blood T cells: a sorted CD56 or NKG2C T cell subset, CD4+ or CD8+ T cells, or bulk PBMC T cells (not recorded which). Every receptor here comes from a woman between 18 and 70 years old in good health.

The rearrangement uses TRBV27 and TRBJ2-1; TCRdb designates TRBD1, a call that cannot be tested without DNA. CDR1 is MNHEY and CDR2 is SMNVEV in the germline V gene (reference sequence). This CDR3 has 16 residues. CDR3: CASSLSPDRGYNEQFF.

The chain recombines TRBV12-3 or TRBV12-4 with TRBJ1-6; the TRBD1 assignment by TCRdb is unverifiable without DNA. The CDR3 totals 15 residues. The CDR3 here is CASSFWGMGNSPLHF.

V and J are TRBV7-2 and TRBJ2-7; the D call of TRBD2 rests on TCRdb alone, since no DNA is present to check it. This CDR3 has 17 amino acids. Germline V gene sequence: CDR1 SGHTA, CDR2 FQGNSA. CDR3 protein: CASSSRPGSSGRHEQYF. The full variable domain, completed using reference TRBV7-2 and TRBJ2-7, is GAGVSQSPSNKVTEKGKDVELRCDPISGHTALYWYRQSLGQGLEFLIYFQGNSAPDKSGLPSDRFSAERTGGSVSTLTIQRTQQEDSAVYLCASSSRPGSSGRHEQYFGPGTRLTVT.

The rearrangement uses TRBV20-1 and TRBJ1-2; TCRdb's assignment of TRBD1 cannot be checked, as there is no DNA. Germline values: CDR1 DFQATT, CDR2 SNEGSKA (reference sequence). This CDR3 is built from 14 residues. This CDR3 is CSARMGGSTDGYTF.

V is TRBV12-3 or TRBV12-4 and J is TRBJ2-7; TCRdb indicates TRBD1, and absent DNA this call remains unverified. This CDR3 has 14 amino acids. The CDR3 protein is CASSFRDRVHEQYF.

V gene TRBV30 combines with J gene TRBJ1-4; the TCRdb D gene call, TRBD1, has no DNA to confirm it. This CDR3 has 12 amino acids. The germline V gene has CDR1 GTSNPN and CDR2 SVGIG (reference sequence). CDR3 sequence: CAWTQGGGKLFF.

The chain employs TRBV7-2 and TRBJ2-1; TCRdb's D call of TRBD2 is untestable without DNA. This CDR3 contains 15 residues. Per the germline V gene, CDR1 is SGHTA and CDR2 is FQGNSA. The CDR3 loop is CASREPGLNYNEQFF.

The gene calls are TRBV29-1 and TRBJ1-1. The germline CDR1 and CDR2 sequences are SQVTM and ANQGSEA. The CDR3 covers 12 residues. The CDR3 sequence is CSGRQSNTEAFF. The full variable domain, in which reference TRBV29-1 and TRBJ1-1 provide the parts outside the CDR3, is SAVISQKPSRDICQRGTSLTIQCQVDSQVTMMFWYRQQPGQSLTLIATANQGSEATYESGFVIDKFPISRPNLTFSTLTVSNMSPEDSSIYLCSGRQSNTEAFFGQGTRLTVV.

The chain is built from TRBV7-2 and TRBJ1-2. The CDR3 is made up of 13 amino acids. Per germline, CDR1 SGHTA and CDR2 FQGNSA. CDR3 residues: CASSHPTDYGYTF.

The chain is built from TRBV10-3 and TRBJ2-1; the TCRdb call, TRBD1, lacks DNA for checking. CDR3 length: 14 residues. Germline V gives CDR1 ENHRY, CDR2 SYGVKD. The CDR3 loop reads CAINRDRAYNEQFF.

The rearrangement links TRBV5-1 to TRBJ2-3; the D call of TRBD1 rests on TCRdb alone, since no DNA is present to check it. The CDR3 has 16 residues. Germline V gene data show CDR1 as SGHRS and CDR2 as YFSETQ. The CDR3 spells CASSHTGTGRLDTQYF.

V usage is TRBV20-1 and J usage is TRBJ2-4; checking the TCRdb D call of TRBD2 is not possible without DNA. The V gene's germline CDR1 is DFQATT and CDR2 SNEGSKA (reference sequence). This CDR3 spans 15 amino acids. The CDR3: CSASLAGGPKNIQYF.

The chain is built from TRBV20-1 and TRBJ2-4; as DNA is missing, the TRBD2 call by TCRdb cannot be tested. CDR1 is DFQATT and CDR2 is SNEGSKA in the germline V gene (reference sequence). CDR3 length: 17 residues. The chain's CDR3 is CSASWISGSSAKNIQYF.

The J gene is TRBJ1-2, the V gene TRBV30; TCRdb reports TRBD1, a call that lacks DNA to check it against. Germline V lookup: CDR1 GTSNPN, CDR2 SVGIG (reference sequence). CDR3 length: 13 amino acids. The CDR3 protein is CAWGRQGHYGYTF.

The CDR3 region is CASKFDTVGETQYF. This chain links TRBV12-3 or TRBV12-4 with TRBJ2-5. This CDR3 comprises 14 residues.

The V and J genes are TRBV6-5 and TRBJ2-3; no DNA is available, so the TRBD2 call from TCRdb remains unchecked. Germline-derived CDR1 and CDR2 are MNHEY and SVGAGI. The CDR3 covers 16 residues. The CDR3 sequence is CASSYSWGPYTDTQYF.

The J gene is TRBJ1-4, the V gene TRBV7-2. CDR1 and CDR2 (germline): SGHTA, FQGNSA. This CDR3 is built from 15 residues. This chain's CDR3 is CASSFFSATNEKLFF.

The chain is built from TRBV7-2 and TRBJ2-1; TCRdb indicates TRBD1, and absent DNA this call remains unverified. Germline loops: CDR1 SGHTA, CDR2 FQGNSA. The length of the CDR3 is 13 residues. The CDR3 region is CASSLDGRNEQFF.